The entry that follows covers one T cell receptor (beta chain) sequence. Its target is not known. The data belong to a study of CXCR3-negative and CXCR3-positive naive CD8 T cells. The study's findings and limits: CXCR3-positive naive cells carried more hydrophobic TRB CDR3s than CXCR3-negative ones.

Preparation of TRB cDNA libraries relied on 5' RACE carrying UMI labels. Using the 5' RACE reads, TCRdb records one entry per CDR3 protein without DNA. In total, the table holds approximately 59,000 distinct CDR3 sequences. Germline V gene lookup returns CDR1 LGHDT and CDR2 YNNKEL (reference sequence). This CDR3 is built from 16 residues. The gene calls are TRBV3-1 and TRBJ1-5. Sequencing input: naive CXCR3+ CD8+ T cells from blood. The subset was: CD45RO-CCR7+CD27+CD95- naive CD8+ T cells expressing CXCR3 (TNR3+). This receptor was identified in a human donor in good health. Some clones in this sample may be carry-over from other donors' samples. The CDR3 region is CASSLRTLYSNQPQHF.